Listed here is a single T cell receptor beta chain. There are many counts of this clone. Its target antigen remains unknown. No base quality values were provided; no much bigger clone lies one nucleotide off. Taken from cysteine to phenylalanine, the CDR3 has 14 residues. Only CDR3 DNA is held: 42 bases, read in frame from base 1. As encoded in the germline V gene (reference sequence), CDR1 is DFQATT while CDR2 is SNEGSKA. The sample belongs to a study of metastatic and nonmetastatic thyroid tumors (dated by TCRdb to 2020 to 2021). For context, the study as a whole: Repertoires were compared across peripheral blood and tumor or nodule tissue samples from malignant and benign thyroid patients. What the research found in general, with its limitations: In both blood and tumor samples, TCR beta diversity was reported to be significantly higher in malignant tumors than in benign nodules.

The library came from PCR. The sequencer listed for this sample is Illumina HiSeq 4000. The TCR beta-chain CDR3 region of each patient was profiled by high-throughput sequencing. The paper's data handling went like this. CDR3 differences across clinicopathological groups were used to build a classifier for discriminating distant-metastatic papillary thyroid cancer patients. Repertoire diversity was assessed with the Shannon index, and tumor-blood repertoire similarity with the Morisita-Horn index. TCRdb cleaned the public reads at Q25 with fastp, built clones with MiXCR and kept in-frame beta chains. The V and J calls follow TCRdb's processing rather than the paper's. The sample has 60,000 or so clones on record, about 4% of them singletons. The ten largest clones take up 20% to 25% of the sample. Before undergoing thyroid surgery, none of the patients had been given any kind of treatment. The study retrospectively analysed patient clinical samples collected from about 2012 to 2019 using T-cell receptor beta sequencing.

Sequenced input: blood. The sequence was collected from a female donor with papillary thyroid cancer or a benign thyroid nodule (not recorded which). Some clones in this sample may be carry-over from other donors' samples. This receptor chain uses TRBV20-1 and TRBJ1-5; the D gene is perhaps TRBD1, from 6 matching bases. The DNA sequence is as follows: TGCAGCGCAATCCGACAGGCAGGCAATCAGCCCCAGCATTTT. The encoded protein is CSAIRQAGNQPQHF.